This T cell receptor beta chain was profiled in a study of blood T cell repertoires in COVID-19. Overall study: There were acute and convalescent COVID-19 samples, and they came from the United States, Italy and Spain. PBMCs, B-cell-depleted T cells, or T cells were the source of the cDNA or gDNA that made up the material.

V was trimmed by 0 bases and J by 1 base, leaving 8 bases between them. Looked up from germline, CDR1 is SGHTS and CDR2 is YDEGEE. The CDR3 extends over 15 amino acids. The repertoire was sequenced with immunoSEQ multiplex PCR; TCRdb's copy has only in-frame clones and lacks some. The sample has some 70,000 clones, more than 65% seen once. The sample was peripheral blood. This receptor was identified in a woman aged 55-70 years with acute or convalescent COVID-19. The rearrangement links TRBV5-8 to TRBJ1-5; perhaps TRBD1 as D (5 bases). The CDR3 bases are TGTGCCAGCAGCTTGGGACAGACAAGCAATCAGCCCCAGCATTTT. Protein: CASSLGQTSNQPQHF.